One and the same sample provided the 16 T cell receptor beta chains below, sequenced in a study of T cell changes during pregnancy in multiple sclerosis. Sequencing used immunoSEQ multiplex PCR; TCRdb keeps in-frame clones, though not all of them. The sample includes 60,000 or so clones, about 91% of them seen just once. The specimen was peripheral blood, collected before pregnancy. Every receptor here comes from a female donor with multiple sclerosis, enrolled in a pregnancy study.

V gene TRBV7-2 combines with J gene TRBJ2-2; D not resolved. The CDR3 has 13 amino acids. Germline lookup yields CDR1 SGHTA and CDR2 FQGNSA. V was trimmed by 5 bases and J by 4 bases, leaving 8 bases between them. The CDR3 here is CASSRTSTGELFF. The CDR3 DNA is TGTGCCAGCAGCCGCACAAGCACCGGGGAGCTGTTTTTT.

The chain couples TRBV5-1 to TRBJ2-5, with D possibly being TRBD1 (6 bases). Germline values: CDR1 SGHRS, CDR2 YFSETQ. This CDR3 spans 15 amino acids. Trimming shortened V by 3 bases and J by 1 base, and 13 bases separated the two germline ends. CDR3 amino acids: CASSSLGQLQETQYF. The CDR3 nucleotides read TGCGCCAGCAGCTCCCTTGGACAGCTCCAAGAGACCCAGTACTTC.

This clone appeared a single time. The chain has TRBV2 and TRBJ1-3; 8 nucleotides align to TRBD1. This CDR3 region has 15 residues. Germline CDR1 reads SNHLY; CDR2 reads FYNNEI. The J segment lost 4 bases and the V segment lost 2 bases, leaving 4 bases of the junction unmatched. For the CDR3, the DNA is TGTGCCAGCAGTGAACAGGGGGCTCGGGGAAACACCATATATTTT. It yields the protein CASSEQGARGNTIYF.

In its sample, this clone was seen once. The rearrangement joins TRBV27 to TRBJ2-3, with TRBD2 as a possible D gene (6 bases). V was pared by 1 base and J by 6 bases, with 20 bases between. The germline V gene encodes CDR1 MNHEY and CDR2 SMNVEV (reference sequence). The CDR3 is 17 residues long. The CDR3 DNA follows: TGTGCCAGCAGTTTATTATTGATCGGTGGAGGGTTGGATACGCAGTATTTT. It is translated as CASSLLLIGGGLDTQYF.

The rearrangement uses TRBV6-5 and TRBJ1-1, with 9 bases aligning to TRBD1. The germline CDR1 and CDR2 sequences are MNHEY and SVGAGI. This CDR3 has 16 amino acids. V shed 2 bases, J shed 5 bases, and the junction held 9 bases outside the gene matches. The CDR3 is CASSYRLQGARTEAFF. The CDR3 bases are TGTGCCAGCAGTTACCGCTTACAGGGGGCGAGGACTGAAGCTTTCTTT.

This chain connects TRBV28 to TRBJ1-5; D is unclear. The CDR3 contains 13 residues. Between the trimmed V and J ends, which lost 3 bases and 5 bases, there was a span of 8 bases. The germline CDR1 and CDR2 sequences are MDHEN and SYDVKM. CDR3 sequence: CASSFTDYQPQHF. CDR3 sequence (DNA): TGTGCCAGCAGTTTCACGGACTATCAGCCCCAGCATTTT.

The rearrangement links TRBV7-2 to TRBJ2-3; TRBD1 might be the D (5 bases). V lost 1 base and J 4 bases, leaving 9 bases between the germline ends. Looked up from germline, CDR1 is SGHTA and CDR2 is FQGNSA. CDR3 size: 14 residues. The CDR3 coding sequence is TGTGCCAGCAGCTTAGACCAGGGCGCAGATACGCAGTATTTT. It specifies CASSLDQGADTQYF.

The chain uses TRBV6-5 and TRBJ1-2; possible D gene TRBD1, 6 bases. The V end was cut by 6 bases, the J end by 2 bases, with 13 bases between. CDR3 length: 14 amino acids. The germline V gene encodes CDR1 MNHEY and CDR2 SVGAGI. The CDR3 bases are TGTGCCAGCAGCCGGCGACAGGTCAACTATGGCTACACCTTC. It yields the protein CASSRRQVNYGYTF.

The rearrangement links TRBV5-6 to TRBJ2-2, with 8 bases lining up with TRBD2. After removal of 4 bases from V and 0 bases from J, the junction contained 5 bases not matched to a gene. Germline assignment: CDR1 SGHDT and CDR2 YYEEEE. CDR3 size: 16 residues. CDR3 in amino acids: CASSPGLGPNTGELFF. The CDR3, as DNA: TGTGCCAGCAGCCCGGGACTAGGACCGAACACCGGGGAGCTGTTTTTT.

V gene TRBV11-2 combines with J gene TRBJ1-5; D unclear. Trimming shortened V by 1 base and J by 1 base, and 8 bases separated the two germline ends. Germline values: CDR1 SGHAT, CDR2 FQNNGV. CDR3 length equals 15 residues. The CDR3 DNA reads as TGTGCCAGCAGCTTAGCGGGTTTAAGCAATCAGCCCCAGCATTTT. It translates to CASSLAGLSNQPQHF.

This clone was seen just once. The chain links TRBV5-4 to TRBJ1-2; D is ambiguous. Trimming cost V 3 bases and J 5 bases, with 26 bases left between them. The CDR3 totals 18 residues. Germline V gene data show CDR1 as SGHNT and CDR2 as YYREEE (reference sequence). For the CDR3, the DNA is TGTGCCAGCAGCTCTCCCAGTCCCGGGGTTGTACTAGGTTATGGCTACACCTTC. Protein sequence: CASSSPSPGVVLGYGYTF.

This clone came up once. The CDR3 coding sequence is TGTGCCAGCAGCTTAAACCCAGGGGGCTCCTACGAGCAGTACTTC. This translates into CASSLNPGGSYEQYF. The chain recombines TRBV7-2 with TRBJ2-7; 7 bases are a match to TRBD1. The germline V gene encodes CDR1 SGHTA and CDR2 FQGNSA. The CDR3 contains 15 residues. The V segment lost 2 bases and the J segment 0 bases; nucleotides outside the gene matches: 4.

This clone occurred once. V gene TRBV15 combines with J gene TRBJ2-5; D is uncertain. This CDR3 has 16 residues. The V and J ends lost 0 bases and 2 bases respectively, with 13 bases between them. The germline CDR1 and CDR2 sequences are LNHNV and YYDKDF (reference sequence). The CDR3 sequence is CATSRDRPGLQETQYF. CDR3 bases: TGTGCCACCAGCAGAGATCGACCAGGCCTTCAAGAGACCCAGTACTTC.

The CDR3 protein is CASSPLAHRGGAPYEQYF. In DNA form, the CDR3 reads TGTGCCAGCTCACCTTTGGCCCACCGGGGGGGGGCACCCTACGAGCAGTACTTC. This rearrangement joins TRBV18 to TRBJ2-7; 8 positions agree with TRBD2. In germline, CDR1 is KGHSH, CDR2 LQKENI. The CDR3 contains 18 residues. V shed 3 bases and J 2 bases; nucleotides not matched to a gene: 15.

V and J are TRBV5-4 and TRBJ1-1, with D uncertain. Germline V gene data show CDR1 as SGHNT and CDR2 as YYREEE (reference sequence). The CDR3 sequence is 17 residues long. V gave up 4 bases and J gave up 1 base, with 20 bases separating them. CDR3 DNA sequence: TGTGCCAGCAGCCGCGGAGGGCTCGGTGAGGGGAACACTGAAGCTTTCTTT. Encoded protein: CASSRGGLGEGNTEAFF. The whole variable domain, filled in from reference TRBV5-4 and TRBJ1-1, reads ETGVTQSPTHLIKTRGQQVTLRCSSQSGHNTVSWYQQALGQGPQFIFQYYREEENGRGNFPPRFSGLQFPNYSSELNVNALELDDSALYLCASSRGGLGEGNTEAFFGQGTRLTVV.

The J gene is TRBJ2-7, the V gene TRBV21-1; no check of the table's D call, TRBD2, against the DNA was made. TRBV21-1 is termed a pseudogene. The CDR3 runs 16 residues. CDR3 nucleotides: TGTGCCAGCCGAAAGACTCGAACCCAGCATTCCTACGAGCAGTACTTC. Translation gives CASRKTRTQHSYEQYF.